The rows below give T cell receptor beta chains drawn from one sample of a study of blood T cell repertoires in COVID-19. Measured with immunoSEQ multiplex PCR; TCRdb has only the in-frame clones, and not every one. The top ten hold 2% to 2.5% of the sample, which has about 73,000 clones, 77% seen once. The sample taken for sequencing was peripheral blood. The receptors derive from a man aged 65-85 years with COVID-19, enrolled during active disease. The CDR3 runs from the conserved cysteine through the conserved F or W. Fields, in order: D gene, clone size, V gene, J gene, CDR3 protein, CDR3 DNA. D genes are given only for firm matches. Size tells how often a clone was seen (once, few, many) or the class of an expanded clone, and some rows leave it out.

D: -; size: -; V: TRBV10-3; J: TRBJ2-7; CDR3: CAITQGGYEQYF; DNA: TGTGCCATCACTCAGGGTGGTTACGAGCAGTACTTC
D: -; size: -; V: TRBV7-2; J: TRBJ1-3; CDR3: CASSLDAAVTIYF; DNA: TGTGCCAGCAGCTTAGACGCGGCGGTCACCATATATTTT
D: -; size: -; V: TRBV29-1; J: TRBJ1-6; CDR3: CSYRTSGNSPLHF; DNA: TGCAGTTATCGGACGAGCGGAAATTCACCCCTCCACTTT
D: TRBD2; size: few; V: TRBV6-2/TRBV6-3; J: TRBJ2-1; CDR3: CASSYSPAGSGGNEQFF; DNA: TGTGCCAGCAGTTACTCCCCCGCGGGTAGCGGGGGAAATGAGCAGTTCTTC
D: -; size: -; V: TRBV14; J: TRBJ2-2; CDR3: CASREIHGTGELFF; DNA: TGTGCCAGCAGGGAGATCCACGGGACCGGGGAGCTGTTTTTT
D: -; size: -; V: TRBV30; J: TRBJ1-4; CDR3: CASVATNEKLFF; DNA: TGTGCCTCGGTTGCAACTAATGAAAAACTGTTTTTT
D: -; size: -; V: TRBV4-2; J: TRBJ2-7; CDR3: CASSQDRVSYEQYF; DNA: TGTGCCAGCAGCCAAGATCGGGTCTCCTACGAGCAGTACTTC
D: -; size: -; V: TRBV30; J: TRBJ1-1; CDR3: CAWSVTAEAFF; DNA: TGTGCCTGGAGTGTTACAGCTGAAGCTTTCTTT
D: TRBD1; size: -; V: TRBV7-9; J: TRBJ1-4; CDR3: CASSLTGGTNEKLFF; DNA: TGTGCCAGCAGCTTAACAGGGGGGACTAATGAAAAACTGTTTTTT
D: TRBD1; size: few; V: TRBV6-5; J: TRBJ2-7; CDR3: CASSYSLDRSSYEQYF; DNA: TGTGCCAGCAGTTACTCGCTGGACAGGTCCTCCTACGAGCAGTACTTC
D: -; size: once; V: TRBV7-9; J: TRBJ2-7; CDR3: CASSLVGHRVYEQYF; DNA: TGTGCCAGCAGCTTAGTAGGACACAGAGTCTACGAGCAGTACTTC
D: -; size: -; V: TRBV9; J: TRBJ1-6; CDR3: CASSALGDSNSPLHF; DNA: TGTGCCAGCAGCGCCCTAGGGGATAGCAATTCACCCCTCCACTTT
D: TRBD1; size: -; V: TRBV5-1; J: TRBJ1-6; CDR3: CASSLAGQGAGSPLHF; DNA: TGCGCCAGCAGCTTGGCGGGACAGGGGGCTGGCTCACCCCTCCACTTT
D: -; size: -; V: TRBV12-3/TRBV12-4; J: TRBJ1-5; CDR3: CASSSRGQPQHF; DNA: TGTGCCAGCAGCTCCCGGGGTCAGCCCCAGCATTTT
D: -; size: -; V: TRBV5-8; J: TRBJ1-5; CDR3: CASSLVRSGPQHF; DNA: TGTGCCAGCAGCTTGGTCCGTTCGGGGCCCCAGCATTTT
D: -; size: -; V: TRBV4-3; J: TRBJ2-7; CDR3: CASSQLGLPSYEQYF; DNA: TGCGCCAGCAGCCAACTGGGACTCCCCTCCTACGAGCAGTACTTC
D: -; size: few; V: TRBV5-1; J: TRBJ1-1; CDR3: CASSLAPGQNTEAFF; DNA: TGCGCCAGCAGCTTGGCTCCAGGGCAGAACACTGAAGCTTTCTTT
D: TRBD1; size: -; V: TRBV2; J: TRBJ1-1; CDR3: CASSFSGGNTEAFF; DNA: TGTGCCAGCAGTTTTTCAGGGGGGAACACTGAAGCTTTCTTT
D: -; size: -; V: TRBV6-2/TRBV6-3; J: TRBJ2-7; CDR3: CASSLQLNSYEQYF; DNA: TGTGCCAGCAGCTTACAGCTTAATTCCTACGAGCAGTACTTC
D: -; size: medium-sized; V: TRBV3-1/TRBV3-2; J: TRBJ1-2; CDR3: CASSSQTHRDKYYGYTF; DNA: TGTGCCAGCAGCTCACAGACCCACCGGGACAAATATTATGGCTACACCTTC
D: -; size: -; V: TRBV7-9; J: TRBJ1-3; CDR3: CASSLVPRGRFGNTIYF; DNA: TGTGCCAGCAGCTTAGTTCCACGGGGGAGGTTTGGAAACACCATATATTTT
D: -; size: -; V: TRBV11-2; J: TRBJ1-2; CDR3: CASSLMGRGAYGYTF; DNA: TGTGCCAGCAGCTTAATGGGCAGGGGAGCCTATGGCTACACCTTC
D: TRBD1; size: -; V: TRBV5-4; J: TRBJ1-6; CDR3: CASSLRDRPNSPLHF; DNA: TGTGCCAGCAGCTTGCGGGACAGGCCTAATTCACCCCTCCACTTT
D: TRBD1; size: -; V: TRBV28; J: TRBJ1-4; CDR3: CASSLPGDRGLEKLFF; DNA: TGTGCCAGCAGTTTACCTGGGGACAGGGGGTTGGAAAAACTGTTTTTT
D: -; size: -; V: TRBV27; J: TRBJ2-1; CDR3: CASSFSALRNEQFF; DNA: TGTGCCAGCAGTTTTAGCGCTCTGCGGAATGAGCAGTTCTTC
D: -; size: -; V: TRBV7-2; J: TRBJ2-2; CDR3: CASRLDTSRTGELFF; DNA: TGTGCCAGCAGATTGGACACCTCGCGGACCGGGGAGCTGTTTTTT
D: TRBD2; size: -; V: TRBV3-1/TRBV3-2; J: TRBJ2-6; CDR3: CASSQRLAGASGANVLTF; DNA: TGTGCCAGCAGCCAGCGACTAGCGGGAGCCTCTGGGGCCAACGTCCTGACTTTC
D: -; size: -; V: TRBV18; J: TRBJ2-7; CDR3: CASSPGLAFSYEQYF; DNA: TGTGCCAGCTCACCAGGCCTAGCGTTCTCCTACGAGCAGTACTTC
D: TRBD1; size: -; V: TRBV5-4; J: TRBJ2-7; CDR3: CASSLGQGNYEQYF; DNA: TGTGCCAGCAGCTTGGGACAGGGGAACTACGAGCAGTACTTC
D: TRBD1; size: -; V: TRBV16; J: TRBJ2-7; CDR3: CASKGTADRDRPYEQYF; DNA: TGTGCCAGCAAAGGAACGGCCGACCGGGACAGGCCCTACGAGCAGTACTTC
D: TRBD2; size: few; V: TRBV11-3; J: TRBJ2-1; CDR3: CASSLGLAGTSYNEQFF; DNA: TGTGCCAGCAGCTTAGGCCTAGCGGGAACCTCCTACAATGAGCAGTTCTTC
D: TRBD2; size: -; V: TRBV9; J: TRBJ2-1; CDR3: CASSPLGGRAHEQFF; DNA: TGTGCCAGCAGCCCCCTGGGCGGGAGGGCCCATGAGCAGTTCTTC
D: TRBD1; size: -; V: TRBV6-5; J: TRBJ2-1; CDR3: CASKRTGDNEQFF; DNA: TGTGCCAGCAAACGGACAGGGGACAATGAGCAGTTCTTC
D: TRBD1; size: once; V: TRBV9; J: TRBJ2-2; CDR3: CASSVAPMGQGHGELFF; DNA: TGTGCCAGCAGCGTAGCGCCAATGGGACAGGGTCACGGGGAGCTGTTTTTT
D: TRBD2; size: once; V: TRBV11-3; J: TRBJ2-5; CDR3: CASSSYGTSGMQETQYF; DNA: TGTGCCAGCAGCTCCTATGGGACTAGCGGGATGCAAGAGACCCAGTACTTC
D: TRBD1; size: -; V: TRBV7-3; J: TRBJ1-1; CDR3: CASSLQGAGTEAFF; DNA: TGTGCCAGCAGCTTACAGGGGGCGGGCACTGAAGCTTTCTTT
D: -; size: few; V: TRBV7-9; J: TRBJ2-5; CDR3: CASSTKGAQYF; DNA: TGTGCCAGCAGCACCAAGGGGGCCCAGTACTTC
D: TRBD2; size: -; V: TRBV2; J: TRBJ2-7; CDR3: CASRDRTGGEQYF; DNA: TGTGCCAGCAGGGATAGGACGGGAGGGGAGCAGTACTTC
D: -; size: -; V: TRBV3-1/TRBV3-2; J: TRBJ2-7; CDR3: CASTDGGRDDEQYF; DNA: TGTGCCAGCACCGACGGGGGGCGGGACGACGAGCAGTACTTC
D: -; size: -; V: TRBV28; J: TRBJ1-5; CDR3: CASSLRLPGVNQPQHF; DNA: TGTGCCAGCAGTTTACGACTGCCCGGGGTCAATCAGCCCCAGCATTTT
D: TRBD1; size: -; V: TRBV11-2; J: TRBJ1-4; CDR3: CASSLGSGGNEKLFF; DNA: TGTGCCAGCAGCTTAGGCTCAGGGGGTAATGAAAAACTGTTTTTT
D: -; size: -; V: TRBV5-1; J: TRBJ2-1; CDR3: CASSLLALLGNEQFF; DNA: TGCGCCAGCAGCTTGCTAGCGCTCTTGGGGAATGAGCAGTTCTTC
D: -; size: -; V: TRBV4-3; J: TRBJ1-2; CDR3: CASSQDRSRGYTF; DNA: TGCGCCAGCAGCCAGGACAGATCTCGAGGCTACACCTTC
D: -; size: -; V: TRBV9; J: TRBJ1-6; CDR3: CASSAHRVPYNSPLHF; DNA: TGTGCCAGCAGCGCCCACAGGGTTCCCTATAATTCACCCCTCCACTTT
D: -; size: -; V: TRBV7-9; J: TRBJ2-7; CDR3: CASSLGYVRDEQYF; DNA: TGTGCCAGCAGCTTAGGGTACGTCAGGGACGAGCAGTACTTC
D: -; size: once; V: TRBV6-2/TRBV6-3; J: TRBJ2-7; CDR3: CASSYGVDRAYEQYF; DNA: TGTGCCAGCAGTTACGGCGTAGACAGAGCCTACGAGCAGTACTTC
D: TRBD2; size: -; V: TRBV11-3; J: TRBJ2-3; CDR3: CASSSVRVAGVPDTQYF; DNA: TGTGCCAGCAGCTCAGTACGGGTAGCGGGAGTCCCAGATACGCAGTATTTT
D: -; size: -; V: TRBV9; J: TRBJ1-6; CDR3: CASSPGERSPLHF; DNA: TGTGCCAGCAGCCCGGGGGAGCGCTCACCCCTCCACTTT
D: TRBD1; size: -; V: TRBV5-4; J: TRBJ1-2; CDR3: CASSWGQEGVYGYTF; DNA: TGTGCCAGCAGCTGGGGACAGGAGGGGGTCTATGGCTACACCTTC
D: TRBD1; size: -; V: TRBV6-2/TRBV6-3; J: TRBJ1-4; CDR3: CASSTDRWQFEKLFF; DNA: TGTGCCAGCAGTACGGACAGGTGGCAGTTTGAAAAACTGTTTTTT
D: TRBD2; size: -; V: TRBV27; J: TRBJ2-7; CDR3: CASRRAGGPGNEQYF; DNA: TGTGCCAGCAGACGAGCGGGAGGGCCAGGGAACGAGCAGTACTTC
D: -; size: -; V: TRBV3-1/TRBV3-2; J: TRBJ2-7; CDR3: CASSPTGEKSYEQYF; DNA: TGTGCCAGCAGCCCGACAGGTGAGAAATCCTACGAGCAGTACTTC
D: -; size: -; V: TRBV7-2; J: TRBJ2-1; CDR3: CASSQESLATLGEQFF; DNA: TGTGCCAGCAGCCAAGAGTCGCTAGCGACTCTGGGAGAGCAGTTCTTC